This TCR beta chain was recovered during a study of cytomegalovirus exposure and HLA in healthy donors. The CDR3 contains 14 residues. Trimming removed 4 bases from V and 0 bases from J; junction bases left unmatched: 2. The germline V gene encodes CDR1 SGHDN and CDR2 FVKESK. The PCR employed 60 Vbeta primers together with 13 Jbeta primers. The data were produced by immunoSEQ multiplex PCR, yet TCRdb's version contains in-frame clones alone and is incomplete. The data hold 130,000 or so clones, with approximately 84% observed a single time. This clone was seen once. The source material was PBMCs. This TCR was sampled from a woman younger than 35 in good health and CMV-seronegative. V gene TRBV14 combines with J gene TRBJ2-7; 8 nucleotides match TRBD2. This CDR3 reads CASSPRGGSYEQYF. CDR3 sequence (DNA): TGTGCCAGCAGCCCCCGGGGGGGCTCCTACGAGCAGTACTTC.